These 2 T cell receptor beta chains came from one sample sequenced in a study of response to subunit inactivated influenza vaccine. TCRdb reanalysed the RT-PCR reads using MiXCR and keeps one entry per CDR3 protein. This sample has about 480,000 distinct CDR3 sequences; 9.5% to 12% occur once, and the top ten carry approximately 12%. The specimen comprised PBMCs from blood, sampled more than 35 days after vaccination. These receptors all come from a man aged 50 to 59 who received an inactivated influenza vaccine.

This clonotype was found a few times. V usage is TRBV4-2 and J usage is TRBJ2-2; D possibly corresponds to TRBD2 (5 bases). Trimming stripped 4 bases from V and 4 bases from J, with 13 bases between. The CDR3 spans 15 residues. Per the germline V gene, CDR1 is LGHNA and CDR2 is YNFKEQ. The CDR3 coding sequence is TGTGCCAGCAGCCGAGAGAGGGCATCCACCGGGGAGCTGTTTTTT. It is translated as CASSRERASTGELFF.

This clonotype was detected only a few times. The chain employs TRBV11-1 and TRBJ2-7; 9 bases map to TRBD2. In germline, CDR1 is SGHAT, CDR2 FQDESV (reference sequence). The CDR3 runs to 19 residues. V dropped 5 bases and J dropped 0; count of bases not matched to a gene: 17. CDR3 loop: CASSARAIGAGGSSYEQYF. For the CDR3, the DNA is TGTGCCAGCAGCGCTAGGGCTATTGGTGCGGGAGGGTCCTCCTACGAGCAGTACTTC.